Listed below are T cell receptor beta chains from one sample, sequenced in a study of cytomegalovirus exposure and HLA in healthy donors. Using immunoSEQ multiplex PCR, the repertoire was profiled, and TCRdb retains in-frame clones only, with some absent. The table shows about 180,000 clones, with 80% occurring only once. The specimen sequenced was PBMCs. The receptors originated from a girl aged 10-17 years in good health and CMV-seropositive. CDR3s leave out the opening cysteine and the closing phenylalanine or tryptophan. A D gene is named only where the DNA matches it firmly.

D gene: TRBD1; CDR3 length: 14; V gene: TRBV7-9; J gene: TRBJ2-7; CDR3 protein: ASSLARGTGVYEQY
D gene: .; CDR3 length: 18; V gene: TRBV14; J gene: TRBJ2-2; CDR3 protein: ASSHMNRISGLTNTGELF
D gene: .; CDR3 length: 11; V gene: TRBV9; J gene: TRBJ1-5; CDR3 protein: ASSNGGGQPQH
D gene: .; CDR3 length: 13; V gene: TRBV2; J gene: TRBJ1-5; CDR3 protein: ASSEAGGGNQPQH
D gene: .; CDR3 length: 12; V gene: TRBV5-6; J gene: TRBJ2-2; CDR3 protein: ASSRGYGTGELF
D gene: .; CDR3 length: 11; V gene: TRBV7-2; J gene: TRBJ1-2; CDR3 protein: ASSQGYNYGYT
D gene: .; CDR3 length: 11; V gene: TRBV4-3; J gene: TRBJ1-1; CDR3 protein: ASSQNFGGQAF
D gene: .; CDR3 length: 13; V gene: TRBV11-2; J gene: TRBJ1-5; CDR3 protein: ASSLTGNHNQPQH
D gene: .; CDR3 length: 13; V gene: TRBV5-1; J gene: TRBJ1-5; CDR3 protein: ASSPLGQKNQPQH
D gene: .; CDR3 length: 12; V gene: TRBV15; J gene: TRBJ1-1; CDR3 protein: ATSTQGENTEAF
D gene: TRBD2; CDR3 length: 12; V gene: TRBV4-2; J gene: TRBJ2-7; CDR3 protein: ASSPLAGQNEQY
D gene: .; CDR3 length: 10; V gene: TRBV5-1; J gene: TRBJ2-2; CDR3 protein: ATDSPTGELF
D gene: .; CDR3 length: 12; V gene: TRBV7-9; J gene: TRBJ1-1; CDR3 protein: ASSALLVNTEAF
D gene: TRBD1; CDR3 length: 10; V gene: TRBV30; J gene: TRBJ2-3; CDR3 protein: AWSGTGGTQY
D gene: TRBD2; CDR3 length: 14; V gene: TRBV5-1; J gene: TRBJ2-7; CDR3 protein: ASSLGSLAGTYEQY
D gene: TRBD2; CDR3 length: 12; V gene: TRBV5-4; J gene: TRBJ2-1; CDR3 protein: ASSGGLAGGEQF
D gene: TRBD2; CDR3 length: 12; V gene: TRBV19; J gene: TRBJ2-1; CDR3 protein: ASSNLAGGNEQF